These 2 T cell receptor beta chains share one sample of origin, sequenced in a study of circulating and synovial CD4+ cells in juvenile arthritis. Profiled with immunoSEQ multiplex PCR; TCRdb holds only in-frame clones, not every one. The table lists approximately 35,000 clones, about 95% of them singletons. Sequenced input: CD4+ T cells from blood. These receptors came from a human donor with juvenile idiopathic arthritis.

The chain is built from TRBV28 and TRBJ2-7; the D gene is possibly TRBD1 (5 bases). Germline loops: CDR1 MDHEN, CDR2 SYDVKM. Trimming removed 2 bases at V and 0 bases at J, with 11 bases between. The CDR3 covers 15 residues. The CDR3 DNA reads TGTGCCAGCAGTTTAGCAGGGCCCAGCTCCTACGAGCAGTACTTC. Translation: CASSLAGPSSYEQYF.

This chain uses TRBV19 with TRBJ2-1; TRBD1 might be the D (5 bases). The germline gives CDR1 LNHDA, CDR2 SQIVND (reference sequence). The CDR3 runs to 16 residues. The ends were cut back, 2 bases at V and 8 bases at J, with 19 bases in the middle. DNA of the CDR3: TGTGCCAGTAGTATAAACTCCCGGCGTCTAGGGGATGAGCAGTTCTTC. Translated, it gives CASSINSRRLGDEQFF.